This T cell receptor (beta chain) was sequenced during a study of T-cell reconstitution after alpha-beta-depleted transplantation in children. It was with unique molecular identifiers that the TCRbeta library was prepared. MiXCR, applied by TCRdb to the PCR reads, yields one record per CDR3 protein. The sample lists approximately 230,000 distinct CDR3 sequences; roughly a quarter were seen once. This clonotype was recorded many times. Its antigen is not known. The study's findings and limits: Approximately two months post-transplant, alpha-beta T cells reportedly originated from several hundred expanded graft clones. T-cell numbers and diversity one year post-transplant derived largely from freshly generated T cells. Recipient T cells and thymic progenitors that survived gave rise to the high TCRbeta diversity observed at day 60 in some patients.

Germline V gene data show CDR1 as DFQATT and CDR2 as SNEGSKA (reference sequence). The V end lost 0 bases, the J end lost 1 base, and 12 bases lay between the germline ends. This CDR3 is built from 15 residues. V gene TRBV20-1 combines with J gene TRBJ2-5, with D tentatively TRBD1 (5 bases). Material: PBMCs, mostly from graft donor cells, obtained 360 days after TCRalphabeta/CD19-depleted stem cell transplant. This TCR derives from a female patient aged 2 to 10 who had a stem cell transplant for congenital amegakaryocytic thrombocytopenia, so the T cells may come from the graft donor. CDR3 sequence (DNA): TGCAGTGCTAGAGATCCCAGGGATATCCAAGAGACCCAGTACTTC. It translates to CSARDPRDIQETQYF.